These 8 T cell receptor beta chains share one sample of origin, sequenced in a study of blood T cells in healthy people across ages. Alongside a J-beta primer mix, a sample-barcoded 5' primer served in a second PCR lasting about 7 to 11 cycles. TCRdb re-called the 5' RACE reads through MiXCR, storing one row per CDR3 protein. The data hold about 1,800,000 distinct CDR3 sequences, with approximately 28% observed a single time. What was sequenced was blood. The receptor set was obtained from a woman aged 25 to 39 in good health.

This clonotype was seen many times. CDR3 amino acids: CASRVGGGETQYF. As DNA, the CDR3 is TGTGCCAGCAGGGTCGGCGGGGGAGAGACCCAGTACTTC. The rearrangement uses TRBV6-5 and TRBJ2-5; 7 bases fit TRBD2. V was clipped by 6 bases and J by 4 bases; unmatched bases: 5. The CDR3 is 13 amino acids. CDR1 is MNHEY and CDR2 is SVGAGI in the germline V gene.

About this clonotype itself: At one end, the junction sequence differs from germline, possibly due to a read error. The CDR3 DNA reads TGCAGTGCTAGACAAGGGGGCGGCAATCAGCCCCGGCATTTT. Its translation: CSARQGGGNQPRHF. V and J are TRBV20-1 and TRBJ1-5; 7 nucleotides agree with TRBD1. Germline-derived CDR1 and CDR2 are DFQATT and SNEGSKA (reference sequence). This CDR3 is built from 14 residues.

This clonotype was recorded once. This chain uses TRBV11-2 with TRBJ2-5; D might be TRBD1 (6 bases). The CDR3 runs to 17 residues. The germline V gene has CDR1 SGHAT and CDR2 FQNNGV. Trimming shortened V by 3 bases and J by 7 bases, and 24 bases separated the two germline ends. CDR3 in amino acids: CASSFGPSQGQVVTQYF. The CDR3 coding sequence is TGTGCCAGCAGCTTCGGTCCTAGTCAGGGGCAAGTAGTGACCCAGTACTTC.

J is TRBJ1-4 and V is TRBV20-1; D gene ambiguous. This CDR3 has 15 amino acids. Trimming cost V 4 bases and J 5 bases, with 17 bases left between them. Germline CDR1 DFQATT, CDR2 SNEGSKA (reference sequence). CDR3 in amino acids: CSANIGGHPNEKLFF. DNA for the CDR3: TGCAGTGCTAATATAGGAGGCCACCCCAATGAAAAACTGTTTTTT.

This clonotype has at least ten counts. The V call is TRBV20-1, the J call TRBJ2-7; D is unclear. CDR3 length: 16 residues. Germline CDR1 and CDR2: DFQATT and SNEGSKA (reference sequence). V shed 3 bases and J shed 4 bases, with 22 bases lying between them. In DNA form, the CDR3 reads TGCAGTGCTAGCCCCACCTGGGTCGGAAGGGATTACGAGCAGTACTTC. The encoded protein is CSASPTWVGRDYEQYF.

A remark on this clonotype: With a much larger clone just one base away, this may be a read error. The chain couples TRBV18 to TRBJ2-7; D is perhaps TRBD1 (5 bases). This CDR3 comprises 15 residues. CDR1 is KGHSH, CDR2 LQKENI, per germline. Trimming took 6 bases from V and 7 from J, leaving 22 bases between them. This CDR3 reads CASSLQESSYNEQYF. The DNA for the CDR3 is TGTGCCAGCTCTCTACAGGAGAGCTCCTACAATGAGCAGTACTTC.

This clonotype was observed a handful of times. The V call is TRBV7-2, the J call TRBJ2-2; D not certain. V dropped 3 bases and J dropped 4 bases, with 9 bases sitting between them. Per the germline V gene, CDR1 is SGHTA and CDR2 is FQGNSA. The CDR3 totals 14 residues. In nucleotides, the CDR3 is TGTGCCAGCAGCTTCGACCCGGTCACCGGGGAGCTGTTTTTT. This codes for CASSFDPVTGELFF. Supplemented by reference TRBV7-2 and TRBJ2-2, the full variable domain reads GAGVSQSPSNKVTEKGKDVELRCDPISGHTALYWYRQSLGQGLEFLIYFQGNSAPDKSGLPSDRFSAERTGGSVSTLTIQRTQQEDSAVYLCASSFDPVTGELFFGEGSRLTVL.

Turning to this clonotype: Possible read error: a much larger clone is one base away. The genes are TRBV6-2 or TRBV6-3 and TRBJ2-6; D unresolved. CDR1 and CDR2 (germline): MNHEY, SVGEGT. The CDR3 totals 13 residues. This chain's CDR3 is CASRFSGTNVLTF. CDR3 in DNA: TGTGCCAGCAGGTTCTCTGGGACCAACGTCCTGACTTTC.